A single sample is the source of the 18 T cell receptor beta chains below, sequenced in a study of glioma-infiltrating T cells. Using RNA template, CDR3s of TCR alpha and beta were amplified with iRepertoire arm-PCR. TCRdb reprocessed the multiplex PCR reads with MiXCR, giving one entry per CDR3 protein. The sample yields a few hundred thousand distinct CDR3 sequences, approximately 42% seen once. Sequenced: glioma tissue, nonneoplastic brain tissue, or PBMCs (not recorded which). These receptors were collected from a human donor with low-grade glioma or glioblastoma, undergoing nonglioma brain surgery, or in good health (not recorded which).

This clonotype has a handful of counts. This chain uses TRBV2 with TRBJ2-3, with D perhaps TRBD2 (5 bases). Germline CDR1 reads SNHLY; CDR2 reads FYNNEI. Trimming pared 0 bases from V and 4 bases from J, leaving 20 bases between. The CDR3 extends over 18 amino acids. CDR3 loop: CASSEATLWRQRPDTQYF. CDR3 DNA sequence: TGTGCCAGCAGTGAAGCCACCCTATGGAGGCAGCGTCCAGATACGCAGTATTTT.

This clonotype has only one observation. A much larger clone differs from this one at a single base, so this may be a read error. This rearrangement joins TRBV27 to TRBJ2-7; a possible D gene is TRBD2 (6 bases). Germline V gene lookup returns CDR1 MNHEY and CDR2 SMNVEV (reference sequence). V was trimmed by 6 bases and J by 7 bases, leaving 25 bases between them. The CDR3 has 16 residues. In nucleotides, the CDR3 is TGTGCCAGCAGCACAGGAGGGGCTCACTCCTACAATGAGCAGTACTTC. As protein: CASSTGGAHSYNEQYF.

This chain uses TRBV12-3 or TRBV12-4 with TRBJ1-5, with D perhaps matching TRBD1 (6 bases). The germline V and J ends were trimmed by 4 bases and 2 bases, with 9 bases remaining between them. CDR3 size: 14 residues. Written as DNA, the CDR3 is TGTGCCAGCAGTTCCGAGGGGGGCAATCAGCCCCAGCATTTT. Its protein product is CASSSEGGNQPQHF.

This clonotype was recorded many times. The CDR3 sequence: CSSRSPLTGGSTEAFF. The CDR3 DNA reads as TGCAGTTCCCGCTCCCCCCTCACAGGGGGCTCCACTGAAGCTTTCTTT. The V and J genes are TRBV20-1 and TRBJ1-1; 9 positions match TRBD1. V was clipped by 8 bases and J by 4 bases; unmatched bases: 17. Germline lookup yields CDR1 DFQATT and CDR2 SNEGSKA (reference sequence). The CDR3 loop spans 16 amino acids.

This clonotype was seen only a few times. The CDR3 sequence is CSSKSGLELNEQFF. The CDR3 DNA follows: TGCAGTTCCAAATCGGGACTAGAATTAAATGAGCAGTTCTTC. This rearrangement joins TRBV20-1 to TRBJ2-1, with TRBD2 identical over 8 bases. CDR1 and CDR2 from the germline V gene are DFQATT and SNEGSKA (reference sequence). The CDR3 has 14 amino acids. V lost 8 bases to trimming and J lost 7 bases; unmatched junction nucleotides: 13.

This clonotype was seen a handful of times. The chain employs TRBV6-2 or TRBV6-3 and TRBJ2-2; 9 bases align to TRBD2. Trimming at V came to 5 bases and at J to 7 bases, leaving 11 bases not matched to a gene. CDR1 and CDR2 from the germline V gene are MNHEY and SVGEGT. The CDR3 length is 16 residues. CDR3: CASSGSLSGRHGELFF. In DNA, the CDR3 is TGTGCCAGCAGTGGCTCGCTCAGCGGGAGGCACGGGGAGCTGTTTTTT.

The chain joins TRBV27 to TRBJ2-2; D possibly corresponds to TRBD2 (6 bases). Germline V gene lookup returns CDR1 MNHEY and CDR2 SMNVEV (reference sequence). This CDR3 contains 16 residues. With 4 bases removed from V and 0 bases from J, the gap between germline ends came to 12 bases. This CDR3 reads CASSCLAFANTGELFF. The CDR3 nucleotides read TGTGCCAGCAGTTGCCTAGCGTTTGCGAACACCGGGGAGCTGTTTTTT.

This clonotype occurred many times. V is TRBV6-2 or TRBV6-3 and J is TRBJ2-6; D gene unclear. This CDR3 comprises 14 residues. Germline CDR1 MNHEY, CDR2 SVGEGT. Trimming removed 4 bases from V and 0 bases from J, with 4 bases in between. CDR3 bases: TGTGCCAGCAGTTGGGGCTCTGGGGCCAACGTCCTGACTTTC. Protein: CASSWGSGANVLTF.

This rearrangement joins TRBV2 to TRBJ2-1, with D unresolved. From germline, CDR1 is SNHLY and CDR2 FYNNEI. Trimming removed 5 bases from V and 1 base from J, with 6 bases in between. The CDR3 is 13 amino acids. The CDR3 DNA follows: TGTGCCAGCAGTCCCCTTTCCTACAATGAGCAGTTCTTC. Protein: CASSPLSYNEQFF.

This clonotype was seen once. A much larger clone differs by one base, so this may be a read error. The rearrangement joins TRBV6-1 to TRBJ1-5; D is uncertain. This CDR3 spans 15 amino acids. The V and J ends lost 11 bases and 0 bases respectively, with 17 bases between them. Germline V gene sequence: CDR1 MNHNS, CDR2 SASEGT. The CDR3: CAGMKGWHSNQPQHF. CDR3 DNA: TGTGCCGGCATGAAAGGGTGGCATAGCAATCAGCCCCAGCATTTT.

The chain combines TRBV20-1 with TRBJ2-5, with D tentatively TRBD1 or TRBD2 (5 bases each). V was shortened by 3 bases and J by 3 bases, with 14 bases between the two germline ends. The CDR3 contains 14 residues. Germline V CDR1 and CDR2: DFQATT, SNEGSKA (reference sequence). This chain's CDR3 is CSASQRGREETQYF. In DNA form, the CDR3 reads TGCAGTGCTAGTCAGAGGGGCCGCGAAGAGACCCAGTACTTC.

A few counts support this clonotype. V is TRBV28 and J is TRBJ2-1; no definite D call. V was pared by 8 bases and J by 0 bases, with 14 bases between. The CDR3 extends over 15 amino acids. Germline CDR1 is MDHEN and CDR2 is SYDVKM. In DNA form, the CDR3 reads TGTGCCAGCCGCTCGGCGGCGAGCTCCTACAATGAGCAGTTCTTC. This gives the protein CASRSAASSYNEQFF.

J is TRBJ2-1 and V is TRBV19; tentative D call: TRBD2 (5 bases). The CDR3 sequence is 14 residues long. Germline CDR1 is LNHDA and CDR2 is SQIVND (reference sequence). V gave up 5 bases and J gave up 4 bases, with 12 bases separating them. The CDR3: CASSPRTGYNEQFF. CDR3 nucleotides: TGTGCCAGTAGTCCTCGGACTGGATACAATGAGCAGTTCTTC.

The rearrangement uses TRBV20-1 and TRBJ1-5, with D perhaps matching TRBD1 (6 bases). CDR1 DFQATT and CDR2 SNEGSKA come from the germline V gene (reference sequence). The CDR3 has 16 residues. The V end lost 1 base, the J end lost 5 bases, and 18 bases lay between the germline ends. Written as DNA, the CDR3 is TGCAGTGCTAGAGGTAACAGGGAGACGAGGGATCAGCCCCAGCATTTT. Translation: CSARGNRETRDQPQHF.

This CDR3 reads CASSQEGRPTDTQYF. CDR3 sequence (DNA): TGTGCCAGCAGCCAAGAGGGAAGACCCACAGATACGCAGTATTTT. The V call is TRBV11-3, the J call TRBJ2-3, with D perhaps TRBD2 (5 bases). This CDR3 contains 15 residues. V shed 5 bases and J shed 2 bases, with 14 bases lying between them. Germline V gene sequence: CDR1 SGHNT, CDR2 YENEEA.

Details on this clonotype: The junction and the germline gene differ at one end; a read error may be behind it. The J gene is TRBJ2-3, the V gene TRBV7-2; D unclear. The length of the CDR3 is 16 residues. Looked up from germline, CDR1 is SGHTA and CDR2 is FQGNSA. The CDR3 reads CASSLGLIGEGDTEYF. In DNA form, the CDR3 reads TGTGCCAGCAGCTTAGGCCTAATCGGAGAAGGTGATACGGAGTATTTT. Together with reference TRBV7-2 and TRBJ2-3, the CDR3 gives the full variable domain: GAGVSQSPSNKVTEKGKDVELRCDPISGHTALYWYRQSLGQGLEFLIYFQGNSAPDKSGLPSDRFSAERTGGSVSTLTIQRTQQEDSAVYLCASSLGLIGEGDTEYFGPGTRLTVL.

This clonotype was seen once. The chain has TRBV27 and TRBJ1-1, with 7 positions matching TRBD1. Germline assignment: CDR1 MNHEY and CDR2 SMNVEV (reference sequence). Trimming at V came to 4 bases and at J to 5 bases, leaving 7 bases not matched to a gene. The CDR3 sequence is 14 residues long. DNA for the CDR3: TGTGCCAGCAGTTACGCACAGGGGTTTACTGAAGCTTTCTTT. Amino acid sequence: CASSYAQGFTEAFF.

This chain uses TRBV4-1 with TRBJ2-7, with D hard to call. Germline CDR1 reads MGHRA; CDR2 reads YSYEKL. The CDR3 contains 14 residues. Between the trimmed V and J ends, which lost 3 bases and 0 bases, there was a span of 9 bases. The CDR3 nucleotides read TGCGCCAGCAGCCAGGACGGAAGCTCCTACGAGCAGTACTTC. The encoded protein is CASSQDGSSYEQYF.